This entry concerns a single T cell receptor beta chain. What antigen it recognizes has not been identified. Germline and junction disagree at one end, which may indicate a read error. The library was built by means of 5' RACE. The sample was run on an Illumina HiSeq 2500. A second roughly 6 to 11 cycle PCR used a sample-barcoded 5' primer and a J-beta primer mix. A unique molecular identifier was introduced onto each TCR beta cDNA molecule by a template-switch 5' adaptor carrying 12 random nucleotides. At least 3 million CDR3-containing paired-end reads were obtained from each sample. First-strand cDNA was synthesized from all RNA with the Mint cDNA synthesis kit, primed by a TRBC-specific oligonucleotide. Following uracil-DNA glycosylase treatment, a first 18-cycle PCR with universal primers M1SS and BC2_uni_R was performed on all cDNA. As for the authors' bioinformatics: Each sample was normalized by randomly selecting 1 million high-quality reads, each carrying a distinct molecular identifier. Instead of being binned into consensus sequences, reads with shared molecular identifiers were discarded. MiTCR, run with a Q25 quality threshold and the strictest error-elimination algorithm, handled CDR3 identification, clonotype clustering and error correction. A nonparametric unseen species model with Euler transformation was used to estimate a lower bound on total TCR beta diversity. TCRdb took the public reads, trimmed them with fastp at Q25, ran MiXCR for clone calling and kept in-frame beta chains. A single entry per CDR3 protein holds the most common genes and DNA from its merged rows. TCRdb, not the authors, supplied the V and J calls. A total of about 290,000 distinct CDR3 sequences appear in this sample, 25% to 30% of them only once. The top ten hold 29% of the sample.

The sample originates from a study of blood T cells in healthy people across ages (dated by TCRdb to about 2015). Turning to the overall study: In model experiments, template switching captured about one uniquely barcoded TCR beta cDNA molecule for every two T cells. Age-related changes in TCR beta repertoire diversity were measured in the study by deep sequencing normalized with unique cDNA molecular identifiers. The donors were divided into four age groups: young (average about 16 years), middle-aged (approximately 39), aged (about 62) and long-lived (around 87). To avoid experimental bias, donors of different ages were spread randomly across the sequencing lanes. The study analyzed two additional independent replicas of 1 million unique cDNA reads from the same blood draw for two donors, one aged 18 to 29 and one aged 80 or older. Overall results and qualifications from the work: Because donor CMV infection status was unknown, age-related changes in expanded clonotypes were potentially confounded. Observed TCR beta diversity per million T cells fell roughly linearly with age, and a significant reduction was already apparent by age about 43. Compared with the aged group, more naive CD4+ T cells, fewer expanded clones and increased TCR diversity were shown by the long-lived group, suggesting age selection. The percentage of naive T cells measured by flow cytometry correlated strongly with observed TCR beta diversity. Estimates of total diversity based on one million sequenced T cells were considered lower bounds and underestimates. Bulk unsorted PBMC profiling prevented conclusive comparison of naive and antigen-experienced compartments.

The donors were 40 or so Caucasian individuals from Russia, aged roughly 6 to 90 years, who were systemically healthy. Each donor gave 8 to 10 milliliters of peripheral blood, drawn into EDTA-treated Vacutainer tubes. Ficoll-Paque density-gradient centrifugation was used to isolate PBMCs, with at least 7 million per sample. Trizol reagent was used to extract total RNA from PBMCs, with at least 6 micrograms per sample. For every donor, flow cytometry on a PBMC aliquot measured the percentage of naive CD45RAhigh/CD27high T cells. Sequenced material: blood. The receptor's source is a woman in her seventies in good health.

The nucleotide sequence is given as TGTGCCACCAGCAGAGAAAAGGGCGGGATAGAAGAGGCCCAGTACTTC. Protein translation: CATSREKGGIEEAQYF. The chain uses TRBV15 and TRBJ2-5; the D segment could be TRBD2, given 6 matching bases. From the cysteine through the phenylalanine, the CDR3 covers 16 amino acids. CDR3 DNA only is kept here, 48 bases in frame from base 1. The germline V gene (reference sequence) yields LNHNV for CDR1 and YYDKDF for CDR2.